What follows are 26 T cell receptor beta chains derived from one specimen sequenced in a study of identifying expanded T cells in peripheral blood. Sequencing used immunoSEQ multiplex PCR; TCRdb keeps in-frame clones, though not all of them. The profile covers some 100,000 clones, with 70% to 90% appearing a single time and about a sixth taken by the ten largest. The sequenced material came from blood. The receptors were sampled from a person aged 18-70 years in good health.

The chain employs TRBV10-2 and TRBJ1-3; D gene unclear. Trimming stripped 6 bases from V and 4 bases from J, with 10 bases between. Germline V gene sequence: CDR1 WSHSY, CDR2 SAAADI. The CDR3 is 13 residues long. CDR3 in amino acids: CASSPTAGNTIYF. For the CDR3, the DNA is TGCGCCAGCAGCCCCACGGCAGGAAACACCATATATTTT.

The J gene is TRBJ1-1, the V gene TRBV7-2; 7 bases line up with TRBD1. This CDR3 has 14 amino acids. The V gene's germline CDR1 is SGHTA and CDR2 FQGNSA. V dropped 5 bases and J dropped 0; count of bases not matched to a gene: 3. The DNA for the CDR3 is TGTGCCAGCAGCCAGGGACAGATGAACACTGAAGCTTTCTTT. This gives the protein CASSQGQMNTEAFF.

The V and J genes are TRBV5-4 and TRBJ1-1; 9 bases match TRBD1. CDR1 SGHNT and CDR2 YYREEE come from the germline V gene (reference sequence). The V and J ends lost 10 bases and 1 base, in that order; junction bases with no gene match: 8. This CDR3 is built from 14 residues. The DNA for the CDR3 is TGTGCCGCGGGACAGGGAGTGAGGAACACTGAAGCTTTCTTT. Its translation is CAAGQGVRNTEAFF.

The DNA for the CDR3 is TGTGCCAGCAGTTTACTGGGTTCTGGCCTCGTTGAAAAACTGTTTTTT. Protein product: CASSLLGSGLVEKLFF. The genes are TRBV28 and TRBJ1-4; D uncertain. Germline V gene data show CDR1 as MDHEN and CDR2 as SYDVKM. Trimming stripped 2 bases from V and 7 bases from J, with 17 bases between. The CDR3 totals 16 residues.

V gene TRBV7-9 combines with J gene TRBJ2-7, with unresolved D. CDR1 and CDR2 (germline): SEHNR, FQNEAQ (reference sequence). V was pared by 5 bases and J by 3 bases, with 14 bases between. This CDR3 is built from 14 residues. CDR3 sequence reads: CASSHEGGSYEQYF. The CDR3, as DNA: TGTGCCAGCAGCCACGAAGGTGGCAGCTACGAGCAGTACTTC.

The chain joins TRBV19 to TRBJ1-2; 12 nucleotides line up with TRBD1. J was trimmed by 4 bases and V by 6 bases; bases with no gene match: 6. This CDR3 has 15 residues. Germline lookup yields CDR1 LNHDA and CDR2 SQIVND (reference sequence). CDR3 residues: CASSRPGQGAYGYTF. In DNA, the CDR3 is TGTGCCAGTAGCCGACCGGGACAGGGGGCCTATGGCTACACCTTC.

The chain couples TRBV30 to TRBJ2-3, with D perhaps given as TRBD1 or TRBD2 (6 bases each). V gave up 0 bases and J gave up 14 bases, with 21 bases separating them. CDR3 size: 14 residues. Germline assignment: CDR1 GTSNPN and CDR2 SVGIG (reference sequence). Here the CDR3 DNA reads TGTGCCTGGAGTGTATTGGGGGGCGAACCCCCTATGTATTTT. It encodes CAWSVLGGEPPMYF. Drawing the rest from reference TRBV30 and TRBJ2-3, the complete variable domain is SQTIHQWPATLVQPVGSPLSLECTVEGTSNPNLYWYRQAAGRGLQLLFYSVGIGQISSEVPQNLSASRPQDRQFILSSKKLLLSDSGFYLCAWSVLGGEPPMYFGPGTRLTVL.

V gene TRBV30 combines with J gene TRBJ1-1; D not resolved. Germline V gene data show CDR1 as GTSNPN and CDR2 as SVGIG (reference sequence). The CDR3 loop spans 12 amino acids. V was cut by 4 bases and J by 5 bases, with 11 bases left in between. Written as DNA, the CDR3 is TGTGCCTGGACAGATGTAGGGACTGAAGCTTTCTTT. Amino acids: CAWTDVGTEAFF.

This chain uses TRBV30 with TRBJ1-5; D is unresolved. The CDR3 runs to 13 residues. Trimming removed 7 bases from V and 0 bases from J, with 10 bases in between. Germline V gene lookup returns CDR1 GTSNPN and CDR2 SVGIG (reference sequence). The CDR3 loop is CASSRDSNQPQHF. CDR3 DNA sequence: TGTGCCTCCTCGAGAGATAGCAATCAGCCCCAGCATTTT.

CDR3: CASTPRVPKNIQYF. CDR3 in DNA: TGTGCCAGCACCCCCCGGGTTCCCAAAAACATTCAGTACTTC. This chain uses TRBV28 with TRBJ2-4; D remains ambiguous. Per germline, CDR1 MDHEN and CDR2 SYDVKM. The CDR3 is 14 residues long. The V and J ends lost 7 bases and 2 bases respectively, with 12 bases between them.

This sequence joins TRBV10-3 and TRBJ1-1, with TRBD1 matching 9 bases. The CDR3 runs 21 residues. The V gene's germline CDR1 is ENHRY and CDR2 SYGVKD. With 4 bases clipped from V and 0 bases from J, the junction kept 21 bases outside the gene matches. The CDR3 DNA reads TGTGCCATCAGTGTCACGGGACAGGGCGAAAACGGAATCAAGGTGAACACTGAAGCTTTCTTT. Translated: CAISVTGQGENGIKVNTEAFF.

This sequence joins TRBV5-1 and TRBJ2-7; 9 bases map to TRBD1. The trim removed 4 bases at V and 8 bases at J, leaving 13 bases unmatched. Per the germline V gene, CDR1 is SGHRS and CDR2 is YFSETQ. This CDR3 comprises 15 residues. CDR3 amino acids: CASSIGDREPMQQYF. As DNA, the CDR3 is TGCGCCAGCAGCATCGGGGACAGGGAACCTATGCAGCAGTACTTC.

This chain connects TRBV6-5 to TRBJ2-3; D tentatively fits TRBD1 or TRBD2 (6 bases each). This CDR3 has 14 amino acids. Germline CDR1 is MNHEY and CDR2 is SVGAGI. V shed 1 base and J shed 4 bases, with 9 bases lying between them. The CDR3 sequence is CASSYFGGADTQYF. The CDR3 DNA follows: TGTGCCAGCAGTTACTTCGGGGGCGCAGATACGCAGTATTTT.

This rearrangement joins TRBV4-2 to TRBJ2-2, with 11 bases identical to TRBD2. V trimming: 9 bases; J trimming: 7 bases; junction bases outside the gene matches: 7. Germline loops: CDR1 LGHNA, CDR2 YNFKEQ. The CDR3 has 14 residues. The chain's CDR3 is CASNLAGGGGELFF. The DNA of the CDR3 is TGTGCCAGTAACCTAGCGGGGGGAGGCGGGGAGCTGTTTTTT.

About this clone: A far larger clone is one base from this, pointing to a likely read error. In the same sample, other DNA sequences code for this CDR3. The gene calls are TRBV6-4 and TRBJ2-2; D is undetermined. In germline, CDR1 is MRHNA, CDR2 SNTAGT. Trimming pared 3 bases from V and 0 bases from J, leaving 14 bases between. The CDR3 is made up of 17 amino acids. CDR3 in amino acids: CASSELAQPPNTGELFF. Written as DNA, the CDR3 is TGTGCCAGCAGTGAGCTTGCACAGCCCCCGAACACCGGGGAGCTGTTTTTT.

Only one count was recorded for this clone. This chain connects TRBV4-2 to TRBJ1-2, with D possibly matching TRBD1 (5 bases). From germline, CDR1 is LGHNA and CDR2 YNFKEQ. The CDR3 covers 14 residues. Trimming pared 4 bases from V and 4 bases from J, leaving 13 bases between. CDR3 sequence reads: CASSLADSPYGYTF. In DNA, the CDR3 is TGTGCCAGCAGCCTCGCTGACAGCCCCTATGGCTACACCTTC.

This chain connects TRBV5-6 to TRBJ2-7; D possibly corresponds to TRBD1 (6 bases). Germline V gene data show CDR1 as SGHDT and CDR2 as YYEEEE. The CDR3 runs 15 residues. Trimming stripped 0 bases from V and 6 bases from J, with 16 bases between. In DNA form, the CDR3 reads TGTGCCAGCAGCTTGGTGGGGGCGCGAGACCGCGAGCAGTACTTC. Translation: CASSLVGARDREQYF.

This clone was counted a single time. The J gene is TRBJ2-3, the V gene TRBV7-6, with 7 bases identical to TRBD2. CDR1 is SGHVS and CDR2 is FNYEAQ in the germline V gene. Trimming at V came to 5 bases and at J to 0 bases, leaving 8 bases not matched to a gene. CDR3 length: 16 residues. DNA of the CDR3: TGTGCCAGCAGCGAAGAACTAGCGCGAAGCACAGATACGCAGTATTTT. Protein product: CASSEELARSTDTQYF. The full variable domain, completed using reference TRBV7-6 and TRBJ2-3, is GAGVSQSPRYKVTKRGQDVALRCDPISGHVSLYWYRQALGQGPEFLTYFNYEAQQDKSGLPNDRFSAERPEGSISTLTIQRTEQRDSAMYRCASSEELARSTDTQYFGPGTRLTVL.

J is TRBJ2-5 and V is TRBV4-2; 7 bases are a match to TRBD1. TRBJ2-7 matches the DNA end more closely, so the J call is doubtful. The CDR3 consists of 15 residues. Germline V gives CDR1 LGHNA, CDR2 YNFKEQ. CDR3 sequence reads: CASSQGPGQNYEQYF. Here the CDR3 DNA reads TGTGCCAGCAGCCAAGGCCCGGGACAGAACTACGAGCAGTACTTC.

This chain joins TRBV7-8 and TRBJ2-3; TRBD1 matches at 8 bases. V gave up 7 bases and J gave up 1 base; unmatched junction bases: 13. The CDR3 contains 17 residues. The V gene's germline CDR1 is SGHVS and CDR2 FQNEAQ. CDR3 sequence (DNA): TGTGCCAGCACCCGACAGGGGCTCCGGTTTCGCACAGATACGCAGTATTTT. Translated: CASTRQGLRFRTDTQYF. Using reference TRBV7-8 and TRBJ2-3 for the parts outside the CDR3, the full variable domain is GAGVSQSPRYKVAKRGQDVALRCDPISGHVSLFWYQQALGQGPEFLTYFQNEAQLDKSGLPSDRFFAERPEGSVSTLKIQRTQQEDSAVYLCASTRQGLRFRTDTQYFGPGTRLTVL.

V and J are TRBV29-1 and TRBJ2-7, with TRBD2 matching 10 bases. Germline lookup yields CDR1 SQVTM and CDR2 ANQGSEA. The CDR3 is 14 residues long. The V gene end was trimmed by 6 bases and the J gene end by 8 bases; junction bases not matched to a gene: 13. The CDR3 region is CSVAWTSGSIQQYF. CDR3 sequence (DNA): TGCAGCGTGGCATGGACTAGCGGATCTATACAGCAGTACTTC.

The rearrangement joins TRBV5-3 to TRBJ1-3; TRBD1 aligns across 8 bases. TRBV5-3 is identified as an open reading frame with a role that is uncertain. The CDR3 is 18 residues long. V gave up 1 base and J gave up 6 bases; unmatched junction bases: 15. The CDR3 nucleotides read TGTGCCAGAAGCTTGTTGAGATGCAGGGGACAGGCGGAAAACACCATATATTTT. This sequence encodes CARSLLRCRGQAENTIYF.

The chain carries TRBV5-1 and TRBJ2-7; the D call may be TRBD1 or TRBD2 (6 bases each). Germline CDR1 and CDR2: SGHRS and YFSETQ. V lost 4 bases to trimming and J lost 3 bases, with 20 bases between them. The CDR3 totals 16 residues. CDR3 protein: CASSPGAISGVYEQYF. CDR3 sequence (DNA): TGCGCCAGCAGCCCGGGGGCAATCTCTGGTGTCTACGAGCAGTACTTC.

V gene TRBV19 combines with J gene TRBJ2-6; 10 nucleotides line up with TRBD1. Germline CDR1 LNHDA, CDR2 SQIVND (reference sequence). The CDR3 is made up of 18 amino acids. Unmatched junction bases numbered 9, after V lost 3 bases and J lost 4 bases. The CDR3 region has the DNA TGTGCCAGTAGTATTAGACAGGGGGCAGCAGCGGGGGCCAACGTCCTGACTTTC. Translating it yields CASSIRQGAAAGANVLTF. The complete variable domain, with remaining parts taken from reference TRBV19 and TRBJ2-6, reads DGGITQSPKYLFRKEGQNVTLSCEQNLNHDAMYWYRQDPGQGLRLIYYSQIVNDFQKGDIAEGYSVSREKKESFPLTVTSAQKNPTAFYLCASSIRQGAAAGANVLTFGAGSRLTVL.

The chain is built from TRBV7-2 and TRBJ1-5; maybe TRBD1 (6 bases). CDR1 is SGHTA, CDR2 FQGNSA, per germline. The CDR3 runs 14 residues. V lost 1 base to trimming and J lost 9 bases, with 13 bases between them. The CDR3 is CASSLDQGPRPQHF. CDR3 nucleotide sequence: TGTGCCAGCAGCTTAGATCAGGGGCCCAGGCCCCAGCATTTT.

The chain recombines TRBV7-9 with TRBJ2-3; 14 bases align to TRBD2. CDR3 size: 16 residues. Germline V gene sequence: CDR1 SEHNR, CDR2 FQNEAQ (reference sequence). Unmatched junction bases numbered 6, after V lost 7 bases and J lost 3 bases. The DNA for the CDR3 is TGTGCCAGCACCTCTCGGACTAGCGGGGGGACAGATACGCAGTATTTT. It encodes CASTSRTSGGTDTQYF.